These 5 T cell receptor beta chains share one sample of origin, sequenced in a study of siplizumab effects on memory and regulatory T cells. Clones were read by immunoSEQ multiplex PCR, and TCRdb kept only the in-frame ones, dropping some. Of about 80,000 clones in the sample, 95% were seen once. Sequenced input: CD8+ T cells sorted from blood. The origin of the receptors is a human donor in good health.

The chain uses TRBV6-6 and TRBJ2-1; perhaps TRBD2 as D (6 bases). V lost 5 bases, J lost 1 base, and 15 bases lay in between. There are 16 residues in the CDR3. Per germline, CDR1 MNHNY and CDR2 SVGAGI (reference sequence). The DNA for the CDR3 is TGTGCCAGCAGTCCCTCGGGCGGGGCTTCCTACAATGAGCAGTTCTTC. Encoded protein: CASSPSGGASYNEQFF.

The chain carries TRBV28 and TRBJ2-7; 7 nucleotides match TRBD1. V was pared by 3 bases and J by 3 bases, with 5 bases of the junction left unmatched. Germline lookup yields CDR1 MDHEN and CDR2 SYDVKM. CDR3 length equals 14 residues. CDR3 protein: CASSFVGQSYEQYF. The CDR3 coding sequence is TGTGCCAGCAGTTTTGTGGGACAGAGCTACGAGCAGTACTTC.

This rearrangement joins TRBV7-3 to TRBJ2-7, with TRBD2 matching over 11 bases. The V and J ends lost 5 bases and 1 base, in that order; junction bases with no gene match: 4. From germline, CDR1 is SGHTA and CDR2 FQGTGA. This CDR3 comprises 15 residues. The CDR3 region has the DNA TGTGCCAGCAGCACGGGACTAGCGGCTTCCTACGAGCAGTACTTC. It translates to CASSTGLAASYEQYF.

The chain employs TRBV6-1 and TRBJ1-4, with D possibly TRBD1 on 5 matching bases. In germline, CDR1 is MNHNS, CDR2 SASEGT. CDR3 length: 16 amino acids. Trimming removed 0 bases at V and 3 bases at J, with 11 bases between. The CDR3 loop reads CASSEAGPQANEKLFF. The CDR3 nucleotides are TGTGCCAGCAGTGAAGCGGGGCCGCAGGCTAATGAAAAACTGTTTTTT.

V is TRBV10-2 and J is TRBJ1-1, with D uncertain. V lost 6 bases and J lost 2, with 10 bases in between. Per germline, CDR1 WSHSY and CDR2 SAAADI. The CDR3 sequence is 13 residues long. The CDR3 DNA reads TGCGCCAGCAGGGGAACAAGTAACACTGAAGCTTTCTTT. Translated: CASRGTSNTEAFF.